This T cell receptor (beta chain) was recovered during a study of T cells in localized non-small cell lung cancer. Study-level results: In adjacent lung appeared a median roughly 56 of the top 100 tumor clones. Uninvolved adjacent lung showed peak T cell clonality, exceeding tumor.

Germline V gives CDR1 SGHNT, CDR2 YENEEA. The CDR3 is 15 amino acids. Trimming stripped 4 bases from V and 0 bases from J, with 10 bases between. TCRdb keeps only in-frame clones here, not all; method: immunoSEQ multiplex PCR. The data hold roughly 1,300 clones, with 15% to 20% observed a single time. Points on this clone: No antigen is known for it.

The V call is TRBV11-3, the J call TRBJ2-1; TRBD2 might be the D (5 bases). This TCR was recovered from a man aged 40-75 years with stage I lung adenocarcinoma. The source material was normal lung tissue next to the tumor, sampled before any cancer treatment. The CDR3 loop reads CASSSGYSSYNEQFF. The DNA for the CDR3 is TGTGCCAGCAGCTCGGGGTATAGCTCCTACAATGAGCAGTTCTTC.